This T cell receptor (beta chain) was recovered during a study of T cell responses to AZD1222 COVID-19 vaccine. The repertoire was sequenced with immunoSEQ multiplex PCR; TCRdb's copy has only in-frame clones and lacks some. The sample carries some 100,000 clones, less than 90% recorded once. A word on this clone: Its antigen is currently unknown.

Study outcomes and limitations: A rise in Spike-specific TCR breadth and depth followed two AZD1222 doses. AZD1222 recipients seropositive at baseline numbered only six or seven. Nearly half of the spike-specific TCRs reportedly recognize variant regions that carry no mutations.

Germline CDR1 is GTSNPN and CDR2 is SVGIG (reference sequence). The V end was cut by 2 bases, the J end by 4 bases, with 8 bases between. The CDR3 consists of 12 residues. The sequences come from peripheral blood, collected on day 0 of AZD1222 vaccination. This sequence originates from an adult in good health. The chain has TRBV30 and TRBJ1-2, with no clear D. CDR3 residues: CAWSTQTYGYTF. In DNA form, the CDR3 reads TGTGCCTGGAGTACACAGACCTATGGCTACACCTTC.